Listed below are T cell receptor beta chains from one sample, sequenced in a study of T cells in Graves' hyperthyroidism and ophthalmopathy. MiXCR, applied by TCRdb to the multiplex PCR reads, yields one record per CDR3 protein. The table shows 410,000 or so distinct CDR3 sequences, with around 15% occurring only once. The sample taken for sequencing was blood. Source of these receptors: a man aged 18 to 29 with Graves' ophthalmopathy. The CDR3 runs from the conserved cysteine through the conserved F or W. The D gene is left open where the match is weak. Where a row states a size, it is once, few, many or the class of an expanded clone; other rows omit it.

many,.,TRBJ1-1,TRBV2,TGTGCCACGGCCGACGGCGCATCTAACACTGAAGCTTTCTTT,CATADGASNTEAFF
few,TRBD1,TRBJ1-2,TRBV15,TGTGCCACCAGCGGGGGACAGGGGAACTCCGATGGCTACACCTTC,CATSGGQGNSDGYTF
many,.,TRBJ1-2,TRBV12-5,TGTGCTAGTGGGTGGGGCGGACCGACGCTAAACTATGGCTACACCTTC,CASGWGGPTLNYGYTF
many,TRBD2,TRBJ2-3,TRBV20-1,TGCAGTGCCTTAGCGGGAGCCAGCACAGATACGCAGTATTTT,CSALAGASTDTQYF
many,.,TRBJ1-2,TRBV29-1,TGCAGCGTTGAAGATCCGGGACTTTATGGCTACACCTTC,CSVEDPGLYGYTF
many,.,TRBJ2-7,TRBV12-3/TRBV12-4,TGTGCCAGCAGTTTAGGGGAGGACAGCTACACTTACTACGAGCAGTACTTC,CASSLGEDSYTYYEQYF
.,TRBD2,TRBJ2-3,TRBV6-2/TRBV6-3,TGTGCCAGCAACGGGGGGAACACAGATACGCAGTATTTT,CASNGGNTDTQYF
many,.,TRBJ2-1,TRBV12-3/TRBV12-4,TGTGCCAGCAGTTCCCCGGGACACTACTACAATGAGCAGTTCTTC,CASSSPGHYYNEQFF
many,.,TRBJ1-1,TRBV11-2,TGTGCCAGCAGCTTAGATCCGGGACAGAACACTGAAGCTTTCTTT,CASSLDPGQNTEAFF
few,.,TRBJ1-5,TRBV12-3/TRBV12-4,TGTGCCAGCAGCGTTACAGGGAAGCCCCAGCATTTT,CASSVTGKPQHF
.,TRBD2,TRBJ2-3,TRBV9,TGTGCCAGCAGCGGACAACCGGGACTAGTGCCCGCAGATACGCAGTATTTT,CASSGQPGLVPADTQYF